The entry that follows covers one T cell receptor (beta chain) sequence. The target antigen is unknown. Looked up from germline, CDR1 is LNHDA and CDR2 is SQIVND (reference sequence). The CDR3 has 14 amino acids. The germline V and J ends were trimmed by 5 bases and 6 bases, with 13 bases remaining between them. The data derive from a study of shared clonotypes between healthy human individuals. Study-wide results and caveats: Generally, estimated richness proved larger in naive subsets than it did in memory subsets. Clonotype sharing across a few donors was observed for roughly 5% of naive CD4 clonotypes. Among donors, the sharing of clonotypes was expected to be influenced by sequencing depth.

The data were produced by immunoSEQ multiplex PCR, yet TCRdb's version contains in-frame clones alone and is incomplete. The table includes around 690,000 clones, roughly 91% detected once. The sequenced sample consisted of memory CD8+ T cells from PBMCs. Documented subset: CD45RO+ cells pooled with CCR7-negative TemRA cells. This rearrangement joins TRBV19 to TRBJ2-2; D is undetermined. The sequence was obtained from a young man in good health. Some clones in this sample may be carry-over from other donors' samples. The CDR3 protein is CASSFRRVPGELFF. CDR3 nucleotides: TGTGCCAGTAGTTTCCGTAGGGTCCCCGGGGAGCTGTTTTTT. Full variable domain (outside the CDR3, taken from reference TRBV19 and TRBJ2-2): DGGITQSPKYLFRKEGQNVTLSCEQNLNHDAMYWYRQDPGQGLRLIYYSQIVNDFQKGDIAEGYSVSREKKESFPLTVTSAQKNPTAFYLCASSFRRVPGELFFGEGSRLTVL.